The 15 T cell receptor beta chains reported below all come from one sample, sequenced in a study of T cell changes during pregnancy in multiple sclerosis. Assay: immunoSEQ multiplex PCR; the TCRdb copy retains only in-frame clones and omits some. The data show approximately 85,000 clones, with 94% seen just once and roughly 2.5% held by the top ten. Sequenced here: peripheral blood, sampled in the third trimester of pregnancy. Receptors were obtained from a female donor with multiple sclerosis, enrolled in a pregnancy study.

The chain joins TRBV29-1 to TRBJ2-7; tentative D call: TRBD1 (5 bases). This CDR3 region has 12 residues. The V gene's germline CDR1 is SQVTM and CDR2 ANQGSEA. Trimming cost V 0 bases and J 3 bases, with 6 bases left between them. CDR3 nucleotides: TGCAGCGTTGAAGATAGGGGCTACGAGCAGTACTTC. Residues: CSVEDRGYEQYF.

This rearrangement joins TRBV5-5 to TRBJ2-4, with a possible D match to TRBD2 (6 bases). This CDR3 contains 17 residues. V shed 0 bases and J shed 0 bases, with 13 bases lying between them. The germline gives CDR1 SGHKS, CDR2 YYEKEE (reference sequence). CDR3 DNA: TGTGCCAGCAGCTTGGGTGCCGGGAGCGTAGCCAAAAACATTCAGTACTTC. It translates to CASSLGAGSVAKNIQYF.

V is TRBV9 and J is TRBJ1-6, with 8 nucleotides matching TRBD1. This CDR3 is 13 amino acids long. J gave up 8 bases and V 2 bases, and 0 bases lay outside the gene matches. The germline CDR1 and CDR2 sequences are SGDLS and YYNGEE. The CDR3 DNA sequence: TGTGCCAGCAGCGTGGACAGGGATTCACCCCTCCACTTT. Its protein product is CASSVDRDSPLHF. Based on the CDR3 plus reference TRBV9 and TRBJ1-6, the full variable domain is DSGVTQTPKHLITATGQRVTLRCSPRSGDLSVYWYQQSLDQGLQFLIQYYNGEERAKGNILERFSAQQFPDLHSELNLSSLELGDSALYFCASSVDRDSPLHFGNGTRLTVT.

CDR3 in DNA: TGTGCCAGCAGCCCGGGACAGGGGTGGAACACCATATATTTT. This encodes CASSPGQGWNTIYF. The gene calls are TRBV6-1 and TRBJ1-3, with 10 bases aligning to TRBD1. Losses at the gene ends were 6 bases for V and 7 bases for J; bases not matched to a gene: 6. This CDR3 has 14 residues. CDR1 is MNHNS, CDR2 SASEGT, per germline.

V usage is TRBV11-2 and J usage is TRBJ2-5; possible D gene TRBD2, 6 bases. CDR1 and CDR2 from the germline V gene are SGHAT and FQNNGV. The CDR3 covers 16 residues. V was cut by 4 bases and J by 1 base, with 16 bases left in between. Written as DNA, the CDR3 is TGTGCCAGCAGCTGGGGGGATCCCTGGGGCCAAGAGACCCAGTACTTC. Translation: CASSWGDPWGQETQYF.

The chain is built from TRBV2 and TRBJ2-4; 9 bases are shared with TRBD1. CDR1 and CDR2 (germline): SNHLY, FYNNEI. The CDR3 covers 15 residues. Trimming at V came to 4 bases and at J to 6 bases, leaving 7 bases not matched to a gene. The DNA for the CDR3 is TGTGCCAGCAGTGGCACAGGGGGCGCGGGAAACATTCAGTACTTC. Translation: CASSGTGGAGNIQYF.

This chain links TRBV11-2 with TRBJ2-7; 12 bases match TRBD2. This CDR3 contains 16 residues. Trimming at V came to 6 bases and at J to 6 bases, leaving 12 bases not matched to a gene. Germline V CDR1 and CDR2: SGHAT, FQNNGV. The CDR3 region is CASSSQPGLAGGEQYF. Written as DNA, the CDR3 is TGTGCCAGCAGTTCGCAACCGGGACTAGCGGGTGGCGAGCAGTACTTC.

The sample holds one count of this clone. The chain employs TRBV9 and TRBJ2-5, with D tentatively TRBD2 (7 bases). The germline CDR1 and CDR2 sequences are SGDLS and YYNGEE. This CDR3 is built from 15 residues. Trimming removed 3 bases from V and 5 bases from J, with 17 bases in between. CDR3 protein: CASSALDRAGETQYF. CDR3 in DNA: TGTGCCAGCAGCGCACTGGACAGAGCGGGGGAGACCCAGTACTTC. Full variable domain (outside the CDR3, taken from reference TRBV9 and TRBJ2-5): DSGVTQTPKHLITATGQRVTLRCSPRSGDLSVYWYQQSLDQGLQFLIQYYNGEERAKGNILERFSAQQFPDLHSELNLSSLELGDSALYFCASSALDRAGETQYFGPGTRLLVL.

This chain's CDR3 is CASSWGQGGEQYF. In DNA form, the CDR3 reads TGTGCCAGCAGTTGGGGACAGGGAGGCGAGCAGTACTTC. V is TRBV6-5 and J is TRBJ2-7, with 9 positions matching TRBD1. The V gene's germline CDR1 is MNHEY and CDR2 SVGAGI. The CDR3 has 13 residues. V gave up 4 bases and J gave up 6 bases; unmatched junction bases: 4.

The chain is built from TRBV7-3 and TRBJ1-1, with D perhaps TRBD1 (6 bases). There are 17 residues in the CDR3. Looked up from germline, CDR1 is SGHTA and CDR2 is FQGTGA. The V end was cut by 2 bases, the J end by 10 bases, with 26 bases between. The CDR3 region has the DNA TGTGCCAGCAGCTTATCTGGCCCGGACAGCCCAACCGATGGAGCTTTCTTT. Its translation: CASSLSGPDSPTDGAFF.

Comment on this clone: The germline gene is not matched at one end of the junction; a read error may be the cause. This sequence joins TRBV7-7 and TRBJ2-2; 9 nucleotides align to TRBD1. The CDR3 loop spans 14 amino acids. CDR1 is SSHAT, CDR2 FNYEAQ, per germline (reference sequence). The CDR3, as DNA: TGTGCTAGCAGTCTACGGACAGGGGCCGGGGAGCTGTTTTTT. It is translated as CASSLRTGAGELFF.

The gene calls are TRBV5-1 and TRBJ2-1, with a tentative D call TRBD1 (6 bases). Trimming removed 4 bases from V and 4 bases from J, with 15 bases in between. This CDR3 is 15 amino acids long. From germline, CDR1 is SGHRS and CDR2 YFSETQ. CDR3 in amino acids: CASSPDRSRYNEQFF. The CDR3 DNA reads TGCGCCAGCAGCCCCGACAGGTCCCGATACAATGAGCAGTTCTTC.

Written as DNA, the CDR3 is TGTGCCAGCAGATCCAGGAGCGGGGTCTATTCTTACGAGCAGTACTTC. It codes for CASRSRSGVYSYEQYF. V gene TRBV7-8 combines with J gene TRBJ2-7; 7 bases agree with TRBD2. The J segment lost 4 bases and the V segment lost 6 bases, leaving 15 bases of the junction unmatched. Germline CDR1 is SGHVS and CDR2 is FQNEAQ. This CDR3 comprises 16 residues.

This chain uses TRBV9 with TRBJ2-7, with D possibly matching TRBD1 (6 bases). This CDR3 has 15 amino acids. Per germline, CDR1 SGDLS and CDR2 YYNGEE. V was clipped by 3 bases and J by 0 bases, with 13 bases between them. DNA of the CDR3: TGTGCCAGCAGCGAGGGACATTCGAGCTCCTACGAGCAGTACTTC. Translated: CASSEGHSSSYEQYF.

The chain links TRBV7-9 to TRBJ2-1; 9 bases line up with TRBD2. This CDR3 has 14 residues. Trimming at V came to 10 bases and at J to 7 bases, leaving 11 bases not matched to a gene. Germline CDR1 and CDR2: SEHNR and FQNEAQ (reference sequence). CDR3 residues: CAIYSGGLLNEQFF. CDR3 nucleotide sequence: TGTGCCATTTACAGCGGGGGGCTTCTTAATGAGCAGTTCTTC.